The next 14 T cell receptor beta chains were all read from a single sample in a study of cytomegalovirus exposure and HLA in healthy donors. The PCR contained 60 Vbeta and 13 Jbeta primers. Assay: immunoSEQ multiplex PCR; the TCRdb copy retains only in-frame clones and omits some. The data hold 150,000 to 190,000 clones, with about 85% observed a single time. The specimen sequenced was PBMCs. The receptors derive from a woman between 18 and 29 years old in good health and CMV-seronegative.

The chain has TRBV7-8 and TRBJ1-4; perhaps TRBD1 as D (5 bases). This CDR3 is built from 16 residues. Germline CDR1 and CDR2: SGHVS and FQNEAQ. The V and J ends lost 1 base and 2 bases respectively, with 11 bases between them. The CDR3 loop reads CASSLDGGFTNEKLFF. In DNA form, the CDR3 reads TGTGCCAGCAGCTTAGATGGGGGGTTCACTAATGAAAAACTGTTTTTT. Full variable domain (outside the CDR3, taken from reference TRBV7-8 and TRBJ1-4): GAGVSQSPRYKVAKRGQDVALRCDPISGHVSLFWYQQALGQGPEFLTYFQNEAQLDKSGLPSDRFFAERPEGSVSTLKIQRTQQEDSAVYLCASSLDGGFTNEKLFFGSGTQLSVL.

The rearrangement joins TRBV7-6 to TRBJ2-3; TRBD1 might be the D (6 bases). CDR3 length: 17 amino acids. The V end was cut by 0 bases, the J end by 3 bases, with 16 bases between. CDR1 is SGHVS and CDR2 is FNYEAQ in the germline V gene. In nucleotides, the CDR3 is TGTGCCAGCAGCTTAGCCAGGGGCCCTCCTAGAACAGATACGCAGTATTTT. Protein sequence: CASSLARGPPRTDTQYF.

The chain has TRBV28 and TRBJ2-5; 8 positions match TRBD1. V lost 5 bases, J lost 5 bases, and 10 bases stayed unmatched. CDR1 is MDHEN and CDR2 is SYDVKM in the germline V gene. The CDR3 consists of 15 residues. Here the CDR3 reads CASSDHAGGAETQYF. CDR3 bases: TGTGCCAGCAGTGACCACGCAGGGGGCGCGGAGACCCAGTACTTC.

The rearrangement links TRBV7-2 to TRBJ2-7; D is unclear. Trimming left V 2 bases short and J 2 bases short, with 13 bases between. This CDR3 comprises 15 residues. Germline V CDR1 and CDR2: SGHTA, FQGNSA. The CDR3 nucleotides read TGTGCCAGCAGCTTAAGAGACCTCGACACCTACGAGCAGTACTTC. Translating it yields CASSLRDLDTYEQYF.

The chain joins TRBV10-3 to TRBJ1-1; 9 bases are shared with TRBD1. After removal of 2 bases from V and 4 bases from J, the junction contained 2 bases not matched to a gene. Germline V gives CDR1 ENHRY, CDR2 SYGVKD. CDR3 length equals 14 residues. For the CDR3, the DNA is TGTGCCATCAGTGAGACAGGGGGCCGCACTGAAGCTTTCTTT. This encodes CAISETGGRTEAFF.

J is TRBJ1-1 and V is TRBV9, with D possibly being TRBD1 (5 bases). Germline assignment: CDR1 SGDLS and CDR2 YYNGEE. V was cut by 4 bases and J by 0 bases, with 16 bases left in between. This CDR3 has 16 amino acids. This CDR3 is CASSYDSIAVNTEAFF. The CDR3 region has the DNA TGTGCCAGCAGCTACGACAGTATCGCAGTGAACACTGAAGCTTTCTTT.

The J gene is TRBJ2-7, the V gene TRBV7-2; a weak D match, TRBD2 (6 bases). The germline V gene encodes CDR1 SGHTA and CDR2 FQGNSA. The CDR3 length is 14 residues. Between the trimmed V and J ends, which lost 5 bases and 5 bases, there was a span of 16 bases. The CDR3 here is CASSPLGTAHEQYF. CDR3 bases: TGTGCCAGCAGCCCCCTGGGGACTGCCCACGAGCAGTACTTC.

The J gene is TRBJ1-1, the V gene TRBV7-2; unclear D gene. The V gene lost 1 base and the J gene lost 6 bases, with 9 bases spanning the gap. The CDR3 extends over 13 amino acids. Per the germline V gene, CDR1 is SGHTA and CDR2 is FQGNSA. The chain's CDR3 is CASSLVRGSEAFF. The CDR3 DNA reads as TGTGCCAGCAGCTTAGTTCGAGGCTCTGAAGCTTTCTTT.

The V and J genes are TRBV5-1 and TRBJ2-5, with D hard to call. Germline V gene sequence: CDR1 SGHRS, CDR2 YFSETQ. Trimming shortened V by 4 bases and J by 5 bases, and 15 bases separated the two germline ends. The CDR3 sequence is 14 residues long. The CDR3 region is CASSPKEKPETQYF. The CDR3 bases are TGCGCCAGCAGCCCTAAGGAGAAGCCGGAGACCCAGTACTTC.

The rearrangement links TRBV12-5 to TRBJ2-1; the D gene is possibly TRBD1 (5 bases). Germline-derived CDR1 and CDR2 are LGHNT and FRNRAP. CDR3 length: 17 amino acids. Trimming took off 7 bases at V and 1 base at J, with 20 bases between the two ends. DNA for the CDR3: TGTGCTAGTGCTCCATCAAAGGGGCAGAAATCCTACAATGAGCAGTTCTTC. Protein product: CASAPSKGQKSYNEQFF.

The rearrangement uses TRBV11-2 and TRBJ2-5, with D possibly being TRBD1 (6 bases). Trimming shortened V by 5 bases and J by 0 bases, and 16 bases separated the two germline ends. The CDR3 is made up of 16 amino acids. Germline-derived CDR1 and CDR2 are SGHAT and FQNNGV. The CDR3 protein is CASSPTQGLHQETQYF. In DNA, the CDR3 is TGTGCCAGCAGCCCAACCCAGGGGCTTCACCAAGAGACCCAGTACTTC.

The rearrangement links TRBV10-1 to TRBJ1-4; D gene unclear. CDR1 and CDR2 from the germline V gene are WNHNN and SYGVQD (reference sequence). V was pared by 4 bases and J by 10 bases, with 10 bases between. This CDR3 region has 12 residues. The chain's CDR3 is CASSAGWSKLFF. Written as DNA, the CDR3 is TGCGCCAGCAGTGCCGGGTGGTCAAAACTGTTTTTT.

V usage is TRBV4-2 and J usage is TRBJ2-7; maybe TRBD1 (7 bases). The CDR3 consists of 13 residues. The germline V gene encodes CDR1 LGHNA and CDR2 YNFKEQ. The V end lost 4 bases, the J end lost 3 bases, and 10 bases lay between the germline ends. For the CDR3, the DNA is TGTGCCAGCAGCCCGCGGGACAGCTACGAGCAGTACTTC. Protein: CASSPRDSYEQYF.

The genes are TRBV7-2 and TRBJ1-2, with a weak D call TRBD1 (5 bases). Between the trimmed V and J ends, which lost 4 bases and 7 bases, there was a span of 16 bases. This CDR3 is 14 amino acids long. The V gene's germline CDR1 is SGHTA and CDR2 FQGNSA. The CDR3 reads CASSSPPFRGGYTF. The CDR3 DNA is TGTGCCAGCAGCTCCCCACCGTTTAGGGGTGGCTACACCTTC.